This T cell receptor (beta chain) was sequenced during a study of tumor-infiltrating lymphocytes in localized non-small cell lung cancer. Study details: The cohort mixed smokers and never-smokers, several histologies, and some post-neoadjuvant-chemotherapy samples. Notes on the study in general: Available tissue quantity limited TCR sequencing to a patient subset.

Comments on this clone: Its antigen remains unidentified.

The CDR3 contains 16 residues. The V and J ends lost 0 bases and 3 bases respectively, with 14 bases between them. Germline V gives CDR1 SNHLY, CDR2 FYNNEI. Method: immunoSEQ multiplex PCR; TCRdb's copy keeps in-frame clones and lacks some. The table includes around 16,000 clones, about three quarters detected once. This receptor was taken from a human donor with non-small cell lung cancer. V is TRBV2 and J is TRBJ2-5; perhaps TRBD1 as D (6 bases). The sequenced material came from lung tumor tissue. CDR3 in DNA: TGTGCCAGCAGTGAAGCCGGTGTAACAGGGAAAGAGACCCAGTACTTC. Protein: CASSEAGVTGKETQYF.